Shown below are 7 T cell receptor beta chains from a single sample sequenced in a study of blood T cell repertoires in COVID-19. Some clones are missing from TCRdb's copy, which holds only in-frame ones; the method was immunoSEQ multiplex PCR. The sample shows more than 200,000 clones, 65% to 90% of them seen only once. Sequencing was done on a sample of peripheral blood. These TCRs come from a man aged 25 to 40 with active or convalescent COVID-19.

This clone turned up a few times. The gene calls are TRBV27 and TRBJ2-3; 7 bases fit TRBD1. This CDR3 is 14 amino acids long. CDR1 MNHEY and CDR2 SMNVEV come from the germline V gene (reference sequence). With V trimmed by 5 bases and J by 4 bases, 6 bases remained unmatched. In DNA form, the CDR3 reads TGTGCCAGCAGTGACAGGGATAGCTCAGATACGCAGTATTTT. Translation gives CASSDRDSSDTQYF.

Only one count was recorded for this clone. The genes are TRBV5-6 and TRBJ2-1; the match to TRBD1 covers 9 bases. The germline CDR1 and CDR2 sequences are SGHDT and YYEEEE. J gave up 8 bases and V 3 bases, and 6 bases lay outside the gene matches. The CDR3 runs 14 residues. The CDR3 here is CASSWDRATDEQFF. The CDR3 bases are TGTGCCAGCAGCTGGGACAGGGCCACTGATGAGCAGTTCTTC.

The V gene is TRBV11-3, the J gene TRBJ2-1, with a weak D call TRBD2 (6 bases). V lost 5 bases to trimming and J lost 3 bases, with 8 bases between them. The CDR3 covers 13 residues. In germline, CDR1 is SGHNT, CDR2 YENEEA. CDR3 DNA sequence: TGTGCCAGCAGCGTCGGGGGCTACAATGAGCAGTTCTTC. This codes for CASSVGGYNEQFF.

This clone was detected once. This chain links TRBV19 with TRBJ1-1; D possibly corresponds to TRBD1 (5 bases). V was trimmed by 3 bases and J by 5 bases, leaving 10 bases between them. The CDR3 runs 13 residues. CDR1 is LNHDA and CDR2 is SQIVND in the germline V gene (reference sequence). DNA of the CDR3: TGTGCCAGTAGTATCTTGGGGGGTACTGAAGCTTTCTTT. The encoded protein is CASSILGGTEAFF.

The sample holds a few counts of this clone. The chain employs TRBV5-1 and TRBJ2-5, with 8 bases identical to TRBD2. The CDR3 is 17 amino acids. Germline CDR1 SGHRS, CDR2 YFSETQ. The V gene end was trimmed by 2 bases and the J gene end by 5 bases; junction bases not matched to a gene: 14. The CDR3 DNA reads as TGCGCCAGCAGCTTCTTATCTAGCGGGCGGTCCGGGGAGACCCAGTACTTC. Its translation: CASSFLSSGRSGETQYF. Combining the CDR3 with reference TRBV5-1 and TRBJ2-5 gives the whole variable domain KAGVTQTPRYLIKTRGQQVTLSCSPISGHRSVSWYQQTPGQGLQFLFEYFSETQRNKGNFPGRFSGRQFSNSRSEMNVSTLELGDSALYLCASSFLSSGRSGETQYFGPGTRLLVL.

V usage is TRBV5-1 and J usage is TRBJ1-2; 8 nucleotides match TRBD1. Per the germline V gene, CDR1 is SGHRS and CDR2 is YFSETQ. This CDR3 has 14 residues. V lost 0 bases to trimming and J lost 6 bases; unmatched junction nucleotides: 4. CDR3 amino acids: CASSLAGRGHGYTF. CDR3 in DNA: TGCGCCAGCAGCTTGGCAGGCAGGGGGCATGGCTACACCTTC.

This rearrangement joins TRBV5-4 to TRBJ2-7; the D gene is possibly TRBD2 (7 bases). Trimming removed 4 bases from V and 2 bases from J, with 16 bases in between. The germline CDR1 and CDR2 sequences are SGHNT and YYREEE (reference sequence). The CDR3 runs to 15 residues. The CDR3 DNA sequence: TGTGCCAGCAGCCCCAAAGGGGGGGGAACCTACGAGCAGTACTTC. Translation gives CASSPKGGGTYEQYF.